The text below deals with one T cell receptor beta chain. Its antigen is unknown. Template for every sorted-subset replicate PCR totaled approximately 0.2 ug DNA, roughly 30,000 T cell genomes. TCRdb keeps only in-frame clones here, not all; method: immunoSEQ multiplex PCR. The sample consists of some 2 million clones, roughly 95% of them appearing once. The record originates from a study of shared clonotypes between healthy human individuals. Study as a whole: Donors, aged 18 to 49, were a couple of women and a few men. Findings of the study overall: As a rule, naive subsets had a larger estimated richness than memory subsets.

Positively selected for CCR7, the CD45RO-negative cells used as naive CD8 cells excluded terminally differentiated effector memory CD45RA+ cells. The healthy adult donors were HIV-negative and reported no recent acute infections or vaccinations. From germline, CDR1 is LGHNA and CDR2 YNFKEQ. V was pared by 0 bases and J by 1 base, with 6 bases between. The CDR3 consists of 14 residues. Sequenced: naive CD8+ T cells sorted from blood. The receptor was isolated from a man between 18 and 35 years old in good health. The chain couples TRBV4-2 to TRBJ2-5; tentatively, D is TRBD1 (6 bases). The CDR3 region is CASSQETGQETQYF. The CDR3 region has the DNA TGTGCCAGCAGCCAAGAGACAGGCCAAGAGACCCAGTACTTC.